This T cell receptor beta chain is from a study of cytomegalovirus exposure and HLA in healthy donors. This clone was counted a single time. What it recognizes is unknown. The PCR ran on 60 Vbeta and 13 Jbeta primers. Sequencing was performed with immunoSEQ multiplex PCR; in TCRdb, only in-frame clones are kept and a portion is missing. This table holds 150,000 to 160,000 clones, 75% to 85% found once. CDR1 is SEHNR and CDR2 is FQNEAQ in the germline V gene (reference sequence). The CDR3 spans 14 residues. V lost 5 bases, J lost 5 bases, and 6 bases stayed unmatched. Study results and limitations: Most TCR sequences were seen very rarely across donors, but some public TCRs occurred in many. The Asian-associated ancestry cluster reportedly had fewer N-insertions than the approximately 690-donor mean in a later analysis. Immune exposure information comprised only CMV serostatus.

The chain joins TRBV7-9 to TRBJ2-7, with 10 bases identical to TRBD2. This receptor was identified in a young man in good health and CMV-seropositive. The sequencing input was PBMCs. CDR3 sequence reads: CASSPTSGHHEQYF. CDR3 nucleotides: TGTGCCAGCAGCCCGACTAGCGGGCATCACGAGCAGTACTTC. Complete variable domain (other parts from reference TRBV7-9 and TRBJ2-7): DTGVSQNPRHKITKRGQNVTFRCDPISEHNRLYWYRQTLGQGPEFLTYFQNEAQLEKSRLLSDRFSAERPKGSFSTLEIQRTEQGDSAMYLCASSPTSGHHEQYFGPGTRLTVT.